Each of the 4 T cell receptor beta chains below was sequenced from the same sample in a study of blood T cell repertoires in COVID-19. Profiled with immunoSEQ multiplex PCR; TCRdb holds only in-frame clones, not every one. The table has 200,000 to 250,000 clones, approximately 82% seen once. The sequenced sample was peripheral blood. The origin of the receptors is a woman of 80 years or more with acute or convalescent COVID-19.

V gene TRBV4-2 combines with J gene TRBJ2-1, with D possibly being TRBD1 (6 bases). The V gene's germline CDR1 is LGHNA and CDR2 YNFKEQ. This CDR3 is built from 15 residues. Between the trimmed V and J ends, which lost 4 bases and 4 bases, there was a span of 14 bases. CDR3 sequence reads: CASSRQTGGYNEQFF. The CDR3 DNA sequence: TGTGCCAGCAGCCGACAGACAGGAGGATACAATGAGCAGTTCTTC.

The chain links TRBV15 to TRBJ2-3; TRBD2 might be the D (6 bases). Germline loops: CDR1 LNHNV, CDR2 YYDKDF (reference sequence). The CDR3 is 15 residues long. V dropped 3 bases and J dropped 1 base, with 11 bases sitting between them. The chain's CDR3 is CATSSRGTGTDTQYF. The CDR3, as DNA: TGTGCCACCAGCAGCCGAGGGACTGGCACAGATACGCAGTATTTT.

This CDR3 reads CASSTQGATEAFF. In DNA form, the CDR3 reads TGTGCCAGCAGCACACAGGGGGCCACTGAAGCTTTCTTT. The chain is built from TRBV12-3 or TRBV12-4 and TRBJ1-1, with TRBD1 matching over 9 bases. The CDR3 totals 13 residues. V lost 6 bases to trimming and J lost 4 bases; unmatched junction nucleotides: 3.

This clone was counted a few times. The V call is TRBV6-5, the J call TRBJ1-2, with 7 nucleotides matching TRBD1. Germline V CDR1 and CDR2: MNHEY, SVGAGI. This CDR3 has 13 amino acids. The ends lost 6 bases at V and 2 bases at J; junction bases unmatched: 3. The CDR3: CASSETGNYGYTF. The CDR3 DNA reads as TGTGCCAGCAGCGAGACAGGGAACTATGGCTACACCTTC.